These T cell receptor beta chains were read from a single sample in a study of T cells after yellow fever vaccination. TCRdb independently ran MiXCR on the 5' RACE reads; one entry per CDR3 protein. This sample has about 260,000 distinct CDR3 sequences, with 13% found just once. The source material was CD4+ T cells sorted from PBMCs, sampled 45 days after the yellow fever booster vaccination. The receptors stem from a man aged 25-45 years who received the YFV17D yellow fever vaccine. Both conserved end residues are part of each CDR3. A D gene is named only where the DNA matches it firmly. Size is stated for part of the rows, as once, few or many counts, or as a class when the clone is expanded.

d_gene: -
j_gene: TRBJ1-1
v_gene: TRBV20-1
abundance: few
CDR3nt: TGCAGTGCTAGAGAAACGGTGAGACCTGAAGCTTTCTTT
CDR3aa: CSARETVRPEAFF

d_gene: -
j_gene: TRBJ1-2
v_gene: TRBV20-1
abundance: -
CDR3nt: TGCAGTGCTAGAGATGGACGGTTGACCGGCTACACCTTC
CDR3aa: CSARDGRLTGYTF

d_gene: -
j_gene: TRBJ1-1
v_gene: TRBV5-5
abundance: many
CDR3nt: TGTGCCAGCAGCTTGGTACAGGGAGGTGAAGCTTTCTTT
CDR3aa: CASSLVQGGEAFF

d_gene: TRBD2
j_gene: TRBJ2-1
v_gene: TRBV5-1
abundance: few
CDR3nt: TGCGCCAGCCGACCACCCGGGACTAGCGGCTCGAACGAGCAGTTCTTC
CDR3aa: CASRPPGTSGSNEQFF

d_gene: TRBD2
j_gene: TRBJ2-1
v_gene: TRBV29-1
abundance: -
CDR3nt: TGCAGCGCCTCGCGGACTAGCGAACCCAATGAGCAGTTCTTC
CDR3aa: CSASRTSEPNEQFF

d_gene: -
j_gene: TRBJ1-1
v_gene: TRBV5-1
abundance: few
CDR3nt: TGCGCCAGCAGCCCGTTGCAGAACACTGAAGCTTTCTTT
CDR3aa: CASSPLQNTEAFF

d_gene: -
j_gene: TRBJ1-1
v_gene: TRBV7-2
abundance: few
CDR3nt: TGTGCCAGCAGCTTATTAGGGGAGGACACTGAAGCTTTCTTT
CDR3aa: CASSLLGEDTEAFF

d_gene: -
j_gene: TRBJ1-5
v_gene: TRBV5-1
abundance: many
CDR3nt: TGCGCCAGCAGCTTGGACGGGAGCAATCAGCCCCAGCATTTT
CDR3aa: CASSLDGSNQPQHF

d_gene: -
j_gene: TRBJ2-1
v_gene: TRBV29-1
abundance: -
CDR3nt: TGCAGCGTTGGACGATACAATGAGCAGTTCTTC
CDR3aa: CSVGRYNEQFF

d_gene: -
j_gene: TRBJ1-5
v_gene: TRBV20-1
abundance: few
CDR3nt: TGCAGTGCTAGAGTTAACAATCAGCCCCAGCATTTT
CDR3aa: CSARVNNQPQHF

d_gene: -
j_gene: TRBJ2-3
v_gene: TRBV7-9
abundance: many
CDR3nt: TGTGCCAGCAGCTTAGAAGGATTGTCAGATACGCAGTATTTT
CDR3aa: CASSLEGLSDTQYF

d_gene: TRBD2
j_gene: TRBJ2-7
v_gene: TRBV20-1
abundance: -
CDR3nt: TGCAGTGCTGTTCGTAGCGGGGTCTCCTACGAGCAGTACTTC
CDR3aa: CSAVRSGVSYEQYF

d_gene: -
j_gene: TRBJ1-4
v_gene: TRBV15
abundance: few
CDR3nt: TGTGCCACCAGCAGAGTTGGGAAACTGTTTTTT
CDR3aa: CATSRVGKLFF

d_gene: -
j_gene: TRBJ2-5
v_gene: TRBV5-1
abundance: -
CDR3nt: TGCGCCAGCAGCTTGCAGCAAGAGACCCAGTACTTC
CDR3aa: CASSLQQETQYF

d_gene: -
j_gene: TRBJ2-7
v_gene: TRBV4-3
abundance: -
CDR3nt: TGCGCCAGCAGCCAAACCTTTGACAGCTCCTACGAGCAGTACTTC
CDR3aa: CASSQTFDSSYEQYF

d_gene: -
j_gene: TRBJ1-1
v_gene: TRBV20-1
abundance: few
CDR3nt: TGCAGCTTCCAGGGTATGAACACTGAAGCTTTCTTT
CDR3aa: CSFQGMNTEAFF

d_gene: TRBD2
j_gene: TRBJ2-1
v_gene: TRBV11-3
abundance: few
CDR3nt: TGTGCCAGCAGCGTCTCTAGCGGGGGGTCTCAGGGTGAGCAGTTCTTC
CDR3aa: CASSVSSGGSQGEQFF

d_gene: -
j_gene: TRBJ2-3
v_gene: TRBV5-1
abundance: -
CDR3nt: TGCGTCAGCAGACGGCGGGCGGATGCTAGCACAGATACGCAGTATTTT
CDR3aa: CVSRRRADASTDTQYF

d_gene: TRBD1
j_gene: TRBJ2-3
v_gene: TRBV27
abundance: -
CDR3nt: TGTGCCAGCAGTTTTCTCCGAATCGGACAGGGGAGCACAGATACGCAGTATTTT
CDR3aa: CASSFLRIGQGSTDTQYF

d_gene: TRBD2
j_gene: TRBJ2-7
v_gene: TRBV12-3/TRBV12-4
abundance: -
CDR3nt: TGTGCCAGCAGCCCGGGAGCGGGAGGGCTGTACGAGCAGTACTTC
CDR3aa: CASSPGAGGLYEQYF